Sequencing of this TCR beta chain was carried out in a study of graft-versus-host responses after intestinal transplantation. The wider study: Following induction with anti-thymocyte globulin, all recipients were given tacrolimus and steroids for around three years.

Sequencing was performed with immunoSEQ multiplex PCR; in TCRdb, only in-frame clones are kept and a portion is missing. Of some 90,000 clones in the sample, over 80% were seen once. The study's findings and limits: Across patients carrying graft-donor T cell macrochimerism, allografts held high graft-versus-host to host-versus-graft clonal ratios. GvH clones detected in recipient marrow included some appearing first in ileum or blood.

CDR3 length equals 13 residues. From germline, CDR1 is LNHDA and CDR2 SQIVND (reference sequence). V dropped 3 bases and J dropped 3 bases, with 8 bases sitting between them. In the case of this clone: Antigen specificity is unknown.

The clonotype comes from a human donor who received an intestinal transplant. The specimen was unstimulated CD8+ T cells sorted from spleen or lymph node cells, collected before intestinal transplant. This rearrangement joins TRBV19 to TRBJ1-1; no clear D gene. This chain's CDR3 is CASSIPTDTEAFF. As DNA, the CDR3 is TGTGCCAGTAGTATCCCAACAGACACTGAAGCTTTCTTT.